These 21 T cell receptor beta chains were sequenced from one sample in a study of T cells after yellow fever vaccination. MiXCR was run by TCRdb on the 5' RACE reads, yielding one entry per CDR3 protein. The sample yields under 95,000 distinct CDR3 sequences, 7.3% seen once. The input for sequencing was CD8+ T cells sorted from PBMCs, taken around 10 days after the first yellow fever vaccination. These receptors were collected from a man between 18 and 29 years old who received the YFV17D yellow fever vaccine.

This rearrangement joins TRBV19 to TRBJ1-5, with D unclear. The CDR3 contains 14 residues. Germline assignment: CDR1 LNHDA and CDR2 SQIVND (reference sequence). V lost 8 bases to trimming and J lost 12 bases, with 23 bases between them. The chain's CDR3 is CASGPDVSNQFQHF. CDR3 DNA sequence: TGTGCCAGTGGACCGGACGTTAGCAATCAGTTCCAGCATTTT.

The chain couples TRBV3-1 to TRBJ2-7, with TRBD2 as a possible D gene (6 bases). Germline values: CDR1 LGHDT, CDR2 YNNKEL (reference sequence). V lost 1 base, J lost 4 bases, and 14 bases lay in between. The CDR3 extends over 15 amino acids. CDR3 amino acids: CASSQGGKGTYEQYF. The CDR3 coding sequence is TGTGCCAGCAGCCAAGGAGGCAAGGGGACTTACGAGCAGTACTTC.

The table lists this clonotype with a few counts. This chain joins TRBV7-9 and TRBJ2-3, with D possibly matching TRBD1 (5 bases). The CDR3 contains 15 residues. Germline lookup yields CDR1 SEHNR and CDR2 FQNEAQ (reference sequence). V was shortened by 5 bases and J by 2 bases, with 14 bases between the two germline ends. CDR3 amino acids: CASSPPGLNTDTQYF. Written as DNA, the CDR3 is TGTGCCAGCAGCCCTCCAGGGTTAAACACAGATACGCAGTATTTT.

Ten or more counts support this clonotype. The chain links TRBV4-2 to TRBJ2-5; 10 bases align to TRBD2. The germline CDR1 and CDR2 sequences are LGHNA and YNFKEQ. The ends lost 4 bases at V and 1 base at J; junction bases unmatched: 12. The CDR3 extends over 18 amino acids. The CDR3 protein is CASSLGGAGGPVQETQYF. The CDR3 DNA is TGTGCCAGCAGCCTCGGGGGAGCGGGGGGGCCGGTCCAAGAGACCCAGTACTTC.

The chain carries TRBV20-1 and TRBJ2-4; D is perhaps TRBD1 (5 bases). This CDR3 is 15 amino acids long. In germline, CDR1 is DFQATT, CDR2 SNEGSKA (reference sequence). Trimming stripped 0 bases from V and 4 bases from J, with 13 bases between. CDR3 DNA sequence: TGCAGTGCTAGAGATCTGGAGACAGCTAAAAACATTCAGTACTTC. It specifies CSARDLETAKNIQYF.

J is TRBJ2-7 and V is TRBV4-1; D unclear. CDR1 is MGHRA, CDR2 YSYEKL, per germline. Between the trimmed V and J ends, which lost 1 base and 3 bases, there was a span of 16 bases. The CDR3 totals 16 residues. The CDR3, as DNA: TGCGCCAGCAGCCAAGTATCCTTCGGGTCTTTCTACGAGCAGTACTTC. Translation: CASSQVSFGSFYEQYF.

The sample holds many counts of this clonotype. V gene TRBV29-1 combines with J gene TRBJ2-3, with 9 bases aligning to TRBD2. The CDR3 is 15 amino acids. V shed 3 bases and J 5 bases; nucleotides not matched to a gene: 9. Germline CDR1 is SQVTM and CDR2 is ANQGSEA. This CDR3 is CSVEGLRGGEDTQYF. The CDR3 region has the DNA TGCAGCGTTGAGGGTCTGCGGGGGGGCGAAGATACGCAGTATTTT.

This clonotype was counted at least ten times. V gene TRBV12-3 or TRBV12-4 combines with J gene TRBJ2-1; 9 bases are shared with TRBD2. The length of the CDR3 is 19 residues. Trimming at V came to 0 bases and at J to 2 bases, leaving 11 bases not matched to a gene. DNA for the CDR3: TGTGCCAGCAGTTTAGCGAGTGGTGGACTAGCGCGCGCCTACAATGAGCAGTTCTTC. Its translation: CASSLASGGLARAYNEQFF.

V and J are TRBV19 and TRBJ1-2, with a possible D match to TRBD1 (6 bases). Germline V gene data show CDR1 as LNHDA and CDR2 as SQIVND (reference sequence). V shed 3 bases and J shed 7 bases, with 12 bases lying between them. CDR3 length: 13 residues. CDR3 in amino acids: CASSITGIGGYTF. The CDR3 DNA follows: TGTGCCAGTAGTATCACAGGGATTGGTGGCTACACCTTC.

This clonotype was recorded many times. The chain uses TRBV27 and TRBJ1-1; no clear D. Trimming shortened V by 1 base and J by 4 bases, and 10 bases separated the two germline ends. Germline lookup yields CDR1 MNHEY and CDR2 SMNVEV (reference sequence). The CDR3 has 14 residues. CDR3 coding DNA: TGTGCCAGCAGTTTATTCCCTGGGGTCACTGAAGCTTTCTTT. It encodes CASSLFPGVTEAFF.

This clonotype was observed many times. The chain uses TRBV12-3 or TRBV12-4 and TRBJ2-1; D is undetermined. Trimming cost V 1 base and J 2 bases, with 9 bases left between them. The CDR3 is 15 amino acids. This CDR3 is CASSLGGYAYNEQFF. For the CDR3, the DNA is TGTGCCAGCAGTTTAGGGGGTTACGCCTACAATGAGCAGTTCTTC.

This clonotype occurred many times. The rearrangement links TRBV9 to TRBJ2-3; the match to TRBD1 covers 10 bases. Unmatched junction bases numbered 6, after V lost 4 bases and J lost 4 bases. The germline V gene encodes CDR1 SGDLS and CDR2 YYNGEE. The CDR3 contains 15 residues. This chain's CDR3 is CASSFRDRGPDTQYF. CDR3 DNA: TGTGCCAGCAGCTTCCGGGACAGGGGTCCAGATACGCAGTATTTT.

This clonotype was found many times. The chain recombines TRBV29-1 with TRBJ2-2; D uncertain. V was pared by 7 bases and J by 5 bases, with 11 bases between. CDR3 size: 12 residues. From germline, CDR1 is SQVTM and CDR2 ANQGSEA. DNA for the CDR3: TGCAGCGCCCGGGTTCCGACCGGGGAGCTGTTTTTT. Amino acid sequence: CSARVPTGELFF.

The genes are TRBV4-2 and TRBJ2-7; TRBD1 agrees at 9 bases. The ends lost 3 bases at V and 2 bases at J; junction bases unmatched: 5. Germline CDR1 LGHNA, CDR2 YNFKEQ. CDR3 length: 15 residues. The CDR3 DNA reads TGTGCCAGCAGCCACTCCGGGACAGGGACCTACGAGCAGTACTTC. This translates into CASSHSGTGTYEQYF.

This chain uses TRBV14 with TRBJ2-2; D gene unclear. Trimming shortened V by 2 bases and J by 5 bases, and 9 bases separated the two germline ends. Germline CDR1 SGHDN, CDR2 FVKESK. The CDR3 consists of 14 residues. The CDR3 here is CASSQRSPTGELFF. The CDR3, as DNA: TGTGCCAGCAGCCAAAGGTCCCCGACCGGGGAGCTGTTTTTT.

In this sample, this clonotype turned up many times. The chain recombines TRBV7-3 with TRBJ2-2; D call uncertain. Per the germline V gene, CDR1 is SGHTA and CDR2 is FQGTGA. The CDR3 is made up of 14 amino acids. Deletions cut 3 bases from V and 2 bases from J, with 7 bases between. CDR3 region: CASSLDRNTGELFF. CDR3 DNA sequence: TGTGCCAGCAGCTTGGACCGTAACACCGGGGAGCTGTTTTTT.

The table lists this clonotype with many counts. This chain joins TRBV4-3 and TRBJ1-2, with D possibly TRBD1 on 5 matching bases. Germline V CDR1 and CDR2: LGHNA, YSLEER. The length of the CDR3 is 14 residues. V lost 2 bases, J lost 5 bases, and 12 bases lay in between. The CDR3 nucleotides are TGCGCCAGCAGCCAATTCGGGGGGGGATATGGCTACACCTTC. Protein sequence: CASSQFGGGYGYTF.

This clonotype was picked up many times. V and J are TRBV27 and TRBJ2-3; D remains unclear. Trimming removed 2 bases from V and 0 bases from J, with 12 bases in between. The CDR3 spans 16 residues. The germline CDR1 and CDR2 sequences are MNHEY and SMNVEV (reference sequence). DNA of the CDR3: TGTGCCAGCAGTTTACTTCGTCCGCTGAGCACAGATACGCAGTATTTT. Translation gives CASSLLRPLSTDTQYF.

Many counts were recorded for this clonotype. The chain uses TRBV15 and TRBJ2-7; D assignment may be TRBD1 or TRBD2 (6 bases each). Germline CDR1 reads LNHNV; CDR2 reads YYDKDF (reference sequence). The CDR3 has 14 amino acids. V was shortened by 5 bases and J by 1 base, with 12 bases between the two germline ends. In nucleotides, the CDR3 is TGTGCCACCAGCGGGGGGCTGAGTTCCTACGAGCAGTACTTC. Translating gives CATSGGLSSYEQYF.

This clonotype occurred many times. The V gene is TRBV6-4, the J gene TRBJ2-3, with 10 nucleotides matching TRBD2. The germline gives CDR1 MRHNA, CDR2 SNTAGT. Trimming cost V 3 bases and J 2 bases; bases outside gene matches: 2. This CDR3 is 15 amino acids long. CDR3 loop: CASSESGGATDTQYF. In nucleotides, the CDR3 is TGTGCCAGCAGTGAAAGCGGGGGGGCCACAGATACGCAGTATTTT.

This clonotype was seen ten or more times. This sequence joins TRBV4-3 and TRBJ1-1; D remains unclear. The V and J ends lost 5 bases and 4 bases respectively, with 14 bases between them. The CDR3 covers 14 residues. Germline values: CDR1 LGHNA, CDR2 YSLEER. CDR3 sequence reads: CASSENIIGTEAFF. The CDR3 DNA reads TGCGCCAGCAGCGAGAATATCATAGGCACTGAAGCTTTCTTT.